This T cell receptor (beta chain) comes out of a study of T cells in Graves' hyperthyroidism and ophthalmopathy. The CDR3 runs to 16 residues. J lost 8 bases, V lost 5 bases, and 11 bases had no gene match. Germline loops: CDR1 MNHEY, CDR2 SVGEGT. TCR beta CDR3 sequences were amplified from RNA transcripts. HTBI primers were the set used in a first-round RT-PCR of the TCR CDR3. TCRdb reprocessed the multiplex PCR reads via MiXCR and lists one record per CDR3 protein. The sample yields under 400,000 distinct CDR3 sequences, 13% seen once. This clonotype was detected ten times or more. This chain connects TRBV6-2 or TRBV6-3 to TRBJ2-1; TRBD1 matches 11 bases. The receptor was isolated from a woman aged 18-30 years with Graves' hyperthyroidism. Sequenced input: blood. The CDR3 region is CASSHERDRGGHEQFF. Here the CDR3 DNA reads TGTGCCAGCAGTCACGAGAGGGACAGGGGGGGCCATGAGCAGTTCTTC.